Given below is one T cell receptor (beta chain) in context. Its antigen is unidentified. Under the authors' procedure: As immunoSEQ supplied junction-only sequences (without quality scores), filtering differed. TCRdb keeps only in-frame clones here, not all; method: immunoSEQ multiplex PCR. V, J and clone size were drawn from that table, and D and trimming were deduced from the DNA. The table lists millions of clones, 90% to 95% of them singletons. The authors divided CD4+ cells into CD45RA+ naive and CD45RA-negative memory subsets. Trimming removed 2 bases from V and 0 bases from J, with 15 bases in between. Germline values: CDR1 SEHNR, CDR2 FQNEAQ (reference sequence). This CDR3 comprises 17 residues. The data were taken from a study of shared clonotypes between healthy human individuals. Broader study findings: Naive subsets, compared against memory subsets, generally had larger estimated richness values. Non-shared clonotypes displayed generation probabilities falling below those of clonotypes present in all four donors.

The genes are TRBV7-9 and TRBJ2-3, with D hard to call. This clonotype was obtained from a man between 18 and 35 years old in good health. Some clones in this sample may be carry-over from other donors' samples. The sequenced sample was naive CD4+ T cells from PBMCs. As for subset: CD45RA+ positively selected. CDR3 nucleotides: TGTGCCAGCAGCTTACGTCGAGAACCTCGAAGCACAGATACGCAGTATTTT. It yields the protein CASSLRREPRSTDTQYF.